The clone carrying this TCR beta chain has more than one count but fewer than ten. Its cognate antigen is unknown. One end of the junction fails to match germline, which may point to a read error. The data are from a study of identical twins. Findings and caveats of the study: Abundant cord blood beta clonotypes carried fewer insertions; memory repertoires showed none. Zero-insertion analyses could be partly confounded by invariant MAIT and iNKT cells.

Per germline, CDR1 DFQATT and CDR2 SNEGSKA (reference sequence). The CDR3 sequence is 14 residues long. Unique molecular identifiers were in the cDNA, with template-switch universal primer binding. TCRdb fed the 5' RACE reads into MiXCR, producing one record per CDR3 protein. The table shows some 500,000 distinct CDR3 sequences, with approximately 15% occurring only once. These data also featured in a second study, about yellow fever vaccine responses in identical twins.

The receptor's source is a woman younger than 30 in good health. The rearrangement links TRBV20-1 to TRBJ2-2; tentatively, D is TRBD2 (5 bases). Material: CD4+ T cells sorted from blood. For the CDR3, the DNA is TGCAGTGCTACCCCGAGTTCAAACACCGGGGAGCTGTATTTT. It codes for CSATPSSNTGELYF.